One sample yielded the 16 T cell receptor beta chains listed below, sequenced in a study of monozygotic twins with inflammatory bowel disease. Reanalyzing the 5' RACE reads, TCRdb keeps one entry per CDR3 protein, without DNA. This repertoire includes 150,000 to 200,000 distinct CDR3 sequences. The material sequenced was blood. These receptors were taken from a human donor with ulcerative colitis or Crohn's disease, or a healthy co-twin of an affected twin (not recorded which).

This chain joins TRBV7-2 and TRBJ1-2; as DNA is missing, the TRBD1 call by TCRdb cannot be tested. There are 18 residues in the CDR3. The germline V gene encodes CDR1 SGHTA and CDR2 FQGNSA. The chain's CDR3 is CASSLALFNRGRNYGYTF.

The CDR3 loop reads CASRPEVTGNTIYF. The rearrangement links TRBV10-1 to TRBJ1-3. Germline-derived CDR1 and CDR2 are WNHNN and SYGVQD (reference sequence). The CDR3 has 14 residues.

This rearrangement joins TRBV24-1 to TRBJ2-1; without DNA, the TCRdb call of TRBD2 cannot be checked. Germline V gene sequence: CDR1 KGHDR, CDR2 SFDVKD. The CDR3 is 15 residues long. The CDR3 loop is CATSDWLAGGNEQFF.

The rearrangement joins TRBV19 to TRBJ2-2; TCRdb returns TRBD2, unconfirmable since there is no DNA. CDR1 LNHDA and CDR2 SQIVND come from the germline V gene (reference sequence). There are 15 residues in the CDR3. CDR3 loop: CASSMEWGETGELFF.

The chain joins TRBV28 to TRBJ1-2; the TCRdb call, TRBD1, lacks DNA for checking. Germline loops: CDR1 MDHEN, CDR2 SYDVKM. The CDR3 consists of 14 residues. The CDR3 here is CASTAGFGNYGYTF.

The chain carries TRBV10-3 and TRBJ2-3; TCRdb gives TRBD2 as the D gene, but with no DNA this cannot be confirmed. Germline CDR1 and CDR2: ENHRY and SYGVKD. The CDR3 spans 15 residues. This CDR3 reads CAISDGLAGEDTQYF.

The V gene is TRBV27, the J gene TRBJ1-5; TCRdb names TRBD1, which stays unverified in the absence of DNA. The CDR3 has 18 amino acids. Germline V gene sequence: CDR1 MNHEY, CDR2 SMNVEV (reference sequence). The CDR3 here is CASSKTGPGPQVNQPQHF.

V is TRBV7-2 and J is TRBJ1-2; the TRBD1 assignment by TCRdb is unverifiable without DNA. The CDR3 sequence is 13 residues long. CDR1 SGHTA and CDR2 FQGNSA come from the germline V gene. CDR3 protein: CASSFPRGYGYTF.

The gene calls are TRBV7-9 and TRBJ2-1; TCRdb reports TRBD2, a call that lacks DNA to check it against. Germline V gives CDR1 SEHNR, CDR2 FQNEAQ (reference sequence). The CDR3 consists of 14 residues. The CDR3: CASSFGGRRNEQFF. Full variable domain (missing parts from reference TRBV7-9 and TRBJ2-1): DTGVSQNPRHKITKRGQNVTFRCDPISEHNRLYWYRQTLGQGPEFLTYFQNEAQLEKSRLLSDRFSAERPKGSFSTLEIQRTEQGDSAMYLCASSFGGRRNEQFFGPGTRLTVL.

The genes are TRBV20-1 and TRBJ1-5; TCRdb gives TRBD1 as the D gene, but with no DNA this cannot be confirmed. Germline V gene lookup returns CDR1 DFQATT and CDR2 SNEGSKA (reference sequence). This CDR3 contains 17 residues. CDR3: CSARGGAGLDSNQHQHF.

V is TRBV7-9 and J is TRBJ2-3; the TRBD2 assignment by TCRdb is unverifiable without DNA. Germline CDR1 reads SEHNR; CDR2 reads FQNEAQ (reference sequence). The length of the CDR3 is 15 residues. The CDR3 loop reads CASSFREPSTDTQYF. The whole variable domain, remainder taken from reference TRBV7-9 and TRBJ2-3, is DTGVSQNPRHKITKRGQNVTFRCDPISEHNRLYWYRQTLGQGPEFLTYFQNEAQLEKSRLLSDRFSAERPKGSFSTLEIQRTEQGDSAMYLCASSFREPSTDTQYFGPGTRLTVL.

J is TRBJ2-2 and V is TRBV5-1; TCRdb's assignment of TRBD1 cannot be checked, as there is no DNA. The CDR3 extends over 17 amino acids. CDR1 SGHRS and CDR2 YFSETQ come from the germline V gene. The CDR3 loop is CASSLRRTGGRTGELFF.

The chain recombines TRBV20-1 with TRBJ1-5. The CDR3 sequence is 13 residues long. CDR1 and CDR2 from the germline V gene are DFQATT and SNEGSKA (reference sequence). The CDR3 sequence is CSVRGGDNQPQHF.

The chain couples TRBV9 to TRBJ2-1. The CDR3 loop spans 14 amino acids. Germline CDR1 SGDLS, CDR2 YYNGEE. CDR3 sequence reads: CASSFTWTDGEQFF.

Here the CDR3 reads CASSKAEGYEQYF. V gene TRBV5-1 combines with J gene TRBJ2-7; TCRdb's assignment of TRBD1 cannot be checked, as there is no DNA. Germline CDR1 reads SGHRS; CDR2 reads YFSETQ. There are 13 residues in the CDR3.

V gene TRBV7-8 combines with J gene TRBJ1-5. From germline, CDR1 is SGHVS and CDR2 FQNEAQ. The CDR3 is 14 amino acids. The CDR3 sequence: CASSSGWGDQPQHF.